The rows below give T cell receptor beta chains drawn from one sample of a study of vaccination and CD4 T cells after COVID-19. MiXCR, applied by TCRdb to the PCR reads, yields one record per CDR3 protein. This sample yields almost 8,500 distinct CDR3 sequences, of which 60% to 75% are seen a single time; around two fifths belongs to the top ten. Their target antigens are unknown. Sequencing input: CD4+ T cells from blood, cultured in vitro. Source of these receptors: a human donor who had recovered from COVID-19. Both conserved end residues are part of each CDR3. The order of the fields is CDR3 protein, CDR3 DNA, clone size, D gene, J gene, V gene. A D gene is named only where the DNA matches it firmly. Clone size is stated in some rows and not others, as once, few, many or a class when expanded.

CASSNEPSTPLHF | TGTGCCAGTAGTAACGAGCCGTCCACGCCCCTCCACTTT | . | . | TRBJ1-6 | TRBV19
CAISQGPSLAKNIQYF | TGTGCCATCAGTCAAGGGCCGAGTCTAGCCAAAAACATTCAGTACTTC | . | . | TRBJ2-4 | TRBV10-3
CASSWTGAGGELFF | TGTGCCAGCAGCTGGACAGGGGCGGGCGGGGAGCTGTTTTTT | . | TRBD1 | TRBJ2-2 | TRBV5-5
CASSFGRNTIYF | TGTGCCAGCAGCTTTGGTCGAAACACCATATATTTT | . | . | TRBJ1-3 | TRBV12-1
CASSPRGQTDYGYTF | TGTGCCAGCTCGCCTAGAGGGCAAACTGACTATGGCTACACCTTC | . | . | TRBJ1-2 | TRBV18
CASSFGTGYYEQYF | TGTGCCAGCAGCTTCGGGACAGGGTACTACGAGCAGTACTTC | . | TRBD1 | TRBJ2-7 | TRBV7-2
CASSNRGFGNQPQHF | TGTGCCAGCAGCAACAGGGGTTTCGGCAATCAGCCCCAGCATTTT | . | TRBD1 | TRBJ1-5 | TRBV6-2/TRBV6-3
CSATTGESRTDTQYF | TGCAGTGCTACTACAGGGGAAAGTAGAACAGATACGCAGTATTTT | . | TRBD1 | TRBJ2-3 | TRBV20-1
CAWSEASGYEQYF | TGTGCCTGGAGTGAGGCTAGCGGCTACGAGCAGTACTTC | . | TRBD2 | TRBJ2-7 | TRBV30
CATSDLVRVYEQYF | TGTGCCACCAGTGATTTGGTAAGAGTCTACGAGCAGTACTTC | few | . | TRBJ2-7 | TRBV24-1
CASSLGRTSNQPQHF | TGTGCCAGCAGTCTAGGACGGACTAGCAATCAGCCCCAGCATTTT | few | . | TRBJ1-5 | TRBV2
CASNAWNRRSGYTF | TGTGCCAGTAACGCTTGGAACCGCCGATCTGGCTACACCTTC | . | . | TRBJ1-2 | TRBV19
CASSPGNRGPNQPQHF | TGCGCCAGCAGCCCGGGCAACAGGGGGCCCAATCAGCCCCAGCATTTT | . | TRBD1 | TRBJ1-5 | TRBV4-1
CASSLWGENTEAFF | TGTGCCAGCAGCTTATGGGGGGAGAACACTGAAGCTTTCTTT | . | . | TRBJ1-1 | TRBV7-9
CASKGGYSNQPQHF | TGTGCCAGCAAGGGCGGCTATAGCAATCAGCCCCAGCATTTT | few | . | TRBJ1-5 | TRBV27
CASSLQGPEQFF | TGTGCCAGCAGTTTACAGGGTCCCGAGCAGTTCTTC | . | . | TRBJ2-1 | TRBV7-9
CASRSLPGLSTDTQYF | TGTGCCAGCAGATCCCTTCCGGGGTTAAGCACAGATACGCAGTATTTT | once | . | TRBJ2-3 | TRBV28
CASSEQGWGANVLTF | TGTGCCAGCAGTGAACAGGGGTGGGGGGCCAACGTCCTGACTTTC | . | . | TRBJ2-6 | TRBV6-1
CASSLDRLSHEQYF | TGTGCCAGCAGCTTAGACAGATTAAGCCACGAGCAGTACTTC | . | . | TRBJ2-7 | TRBV7-2
CASSYSTSNQPQHF | TGTGCCAGCAGTTACTCGACTAGCAATCAGCCCCAGCATTTT | . | . | TRBJ1-5 | TRBV6-2/TRBV6-3
CASSMTGGGQPQHF | TGTGCCAGCAGCATGACAGGGGGAGGACAGCCCCAGCATTTT | few | TRBD1 | TRBJ1-5 | TRBV7-2
CASSYKALSSYNSPLHF | TGTGCCAGCAGTTATAAGGCATTGAGCTCCTATAATTCACCCCTCCACTTT | . | . | TRBJ1-6 | TRBV6-5
CAISEDRGSPLHF | TGTGCCATCAGTGAGGACAGGGGTTCACCCCTCCACTTT | . | TRBD1 | TRBJ1-6 | TRBV10-3
CSVTKTANTEAFF | TGCAGCGTGACAAAGACAGCGAACACTGAAGCTTTCTTT | . | . | TRBJ1-1 | TRBV29-1
CATGGIGNYGYTF | TGTGCCACCGGGGGTATTGGGAACTATGGCTACACCTTC | . | . | TRBJ1-2 | TRBV10-3
CASSDQAPYGYTF | TGTGCCAGCAGTGATCAGGCACCCTATGGCTACACCTTC | . | . | TRBJ1-2 | TRBV2
CSAEQITLGYGYTF | TGCAGTGCCGAACAGATTACCCTAGGCTATGGCTACACCTTC | . | . | TRBJ1-2 | TRBV20-1
CASSSNAYGYTF | TGTGCCAGCAGCTCCAATGCCTATGGCTACACCTTC | . | . | TRBJ1-2 | TRBV11-2
CASTYGTDTQYF | TGTGCCAGTACCTATGGGACAGATACGCAGTATTTT | . | . | TRBJ2-3 | TRBV19
CASQTSYEQYF | TGTGCCAGCCAGACGTCCTACGAGCAGTACTTC | . | . | TRBJ2-7 | TRBV6-1
CASSAPTGGSGYTF | TGTGCCAGCAGCGCTCCGACAGGGGGCTCTGGCTACACCTTC | . | TRBD1 | TRBJ1-2 | TRBV5-4
CASRWDPDGNSGELFF | TGTGCCAGCAGGTGGGATCCGGATGGGAACAGCGGGGAGCTGTTTTTT | . | . | TRBJ2-2 | TRBV6-1
CASSSNPGEQETQYF | TGTGCCAGCAGCTCGAACCCGGGGGAACAAGAGACCCAGTACTTC | . | . | TRBJ2-5 | TRBV7-8
CASSQGTGYSNQPQHF | TGTGCCAGCAGCCAAGGGACGGGATATAGCAATCAGCCCCAGCATTTT | few | . | TRBJ1-5 | TRBV6-1
CASSHFSNQPQHF | TGTGCCAGCAGTCACTTTTCCAATCAGCCCCAGCATTTT | . | . | TRBJ1-5 | TRBV6-5
CSASSLALEDGYTF | TGCAGTGCTAGTTCTCTGGCCCTGGAAGATGGCTACACCTTC | few | . | TRBJ1-2 | TRBV20-1
CSAREGQGTGNTIYF | TGCAGTGCTAGAGAAGGGCAGGGGACTGGAAACACCATATATTTT | . | . | TRBJ1-3 | TRBV20-1
CSARVQAGATDTQYF | TGCAGTGCTAGAGTTCAAGCGGGGGCCACAGATACGCAGTATTTT | . | TRBD2 | TRBJ2-3 | TRBV20-1
CASSLRVSEAFF | TGTGCCAGCAGCTTAAGGGTTTCTGAAGCTTTCTTT | . | . | TRBJ1-1 | TRBV7-9
CASSLPGQGVGDEQYF | TGTGCCAGCAGCTTACCTGGACAGGGGGTGGGCGACGAGCAGTACTTC | . | TRBD1 | TRBJ2-7 | TRBV7-2
CASSLGDGSQPQHF | TGTGCCAGCAGCTTAGGGGATGGGTCCCAGCCCCAGCATTTT | . | . | TRBJ1-5 | TRBV7-8
CASSLGVHTEAFF | TGTGCCAGCAGCTTAGGAGTTCACACTGAAGCTTTCTTT | . | . | TRBJ1-1 | TRBV7-3
CSAREGAVRNYGYTF | TGCAGTGCTAGGGAGGGGGCAGTAAGAAACTATGGCTACACCTTC | . | TRBD1 | TRBJ1-2 | TRBV20-1
CASSLFGKGRAFF | TGTGCCAGCAGTTTGTTCGGGAAGGGACGAGCTTTCTTT | . | . | TRBJ1-1 | TRBV12-3/TRBV12-4
CASSGLQGATEAFF | TGTGCCAGCAGCGGTCTGCAGGGGGCGACTGAAGCTTTCTTT | few | TRBD1 | TRBJ1-1 | TRBV2
CSASPGGGVHEQYF | TGCAGTGCTAGTCCCGGGGGAGGTGTCCACGAGCAGTACTTC | once | . | TRBJ2-7 | TRBV20-1
CSARPPFAEAFF | TGCAGTGCTAGACCTCCATTTGCTGAAGCTTTCTTT | . | . | TRBJ1-1 | TRBV20-1
CASSAGQIYGYAF | TGTGCCAGCAGTGCGGGACAAATCTATGGCTACGCCTTC | . | . | TRBJ1-2 | TRBV6-1
CASSYSTAGNYGYTF | TGTGCCAGCAGTTACTCGACCGCGGGTAACTATGGCTACACCTTC | once | . | TRBJ1-2 | TRBV6-5
CAIRSSFGYTF | TGTGCCATCAGATCCTCTTTCGGCTACACCTTC | . | . | TRBJ1-2 | TRBV10-3
CATSDAQGANYGYTF | TGTGCCACCAGTGATGCCCAGGGAGCTAACTATGGCTACACCTTC | . | . | TRBJ1-2 | TRBV24-1
CASSTQGATEAFF | TGTGCCAGCAGTACCCAGGGGGCCACTGAAGCTTTCTTT | . | TRBD1 | TRBJ1-1 | TRBV27
CASSRQGRERNEQFF | TGCGCCAGCAGTAGACAGGGGAGGGAAAGAAATGAGCAGTTCTTC | . | . | TRBJ2-1 | TRBV10-1
CASSVATGQRGEAFF | TGTGCCAGCAGCGTAGCGACAGGCCAAAGGGGTGAAGCTTTCTTT | . | . | TRBJ1-1 | TRBV9
CASSLVGERRGYTF | TGTGCCAGCAGCTTGGTTGGGGAGAGGCGTGGCTACACCTTC | . | . | TRBJ1-2 | TRBV5-4